This T cell receptor (beta chain) originates from a study of cytomegalovirus exposure and HLA in healthy donors. PCR primers comprised 60 Vbeta and 13 Jbeta primers. This table comes from immunoSEQ multiplex PCR, and its TCRdb copy is limited to in-frame clones, with some not included. This table holds around 200,000 clones, around four fifths found once. Germline CDR1 SGHKS, CDR2 YYEKEE (reference sequence). The CDR3 is 16 residues long. V shed 4 bases, J shed 4 bases, and the junction held 12 bases outside the gene matches. This clone was observed once. The clonotype comes from a woman aged 18-30 years in good health and CMV-seronegative. This chain links TRBV5-5 with TRBJ1-1, with 8 bases fitting TRBD1. Sequenced material: PBMCs. The CDR3 DNA reads TGTGCCAGCAGCCTGGTTGGGACAGGAAGTATCACTGAAGCTTTCTTT. Its translation: CASSLVGTGSITEAFF.